This TCR beta chain was profiled in a study of blood T cell repertoires in COVID-19. The CDR3 consists of 13 residues. Losses at the gene ends were 4 bases for V and 7 bases for J; bases not matched to a gene: 5. The V gene's germline CDR1 is MDHEN and CDR2 SYDVKM. The sample holds one count of this clone. Original handling: How many nucleated cells were present was estimated from reference gene primer amplification. The method was immunoSEQ multiplex PCR; TCRdb's version includes in-frame clones alone and lacks a portion of them. Clone size and the V and J calls come from that table; the DNA yielded D and trimming. The repertoire includes 85,000 to 90,000 clones, around 87% of them detected once, and more than 0.95% sits in the top ten.

Source material: peripheral blood. The receptor comes from a human donor in a cohort sampled during active COVID-19. The gene calls are TRBV28 and TRBJ2-7; 9 bases align to TRBD1. The CDR3 region has the DNA TGTGCCAGCAGTTGGGGACAGGGTGGGGAGCAGTACTTC. This sequence encodes CASSWGQGGEQYF.